This T cell receptor (beta chain) was obtained from a study of T-cell reconstitution after alpha-beta-depleted transplantation in children. This CDR3 is built from 18 residues. Germline trimming cut 0 bases from V and 1 base from J; bases unmatched to any gene: 7. Germline CDR1 is SGHTA and CDR2 is FQGNSA. The TCRbeta library incorporated unique molecular identifiers. TCRdb re-analysed the PCR reads in MiXCR, keeping a single row per CDR3 protein. The sample has 250,000 to 350,000 distinct CDR3 sequences; over 20% are singletons. This clonotype was detected a few times. The starting material was PBMCs, mostly from graft donor cells, obtained 180 days after TCRalphabeta/CD19-depleted stem cell transplant. This sequence was found in a male patient under 18 who had a stem cell transplant for acute lymphoblastic leukemia, so the T cells may come from the graft donor. The chain has TRBV7-2 and TRBJ2-3; TRBD2 aligns across 10 bases. The CDR3 coding sequence is TGTGCCAGCAGCTTAGCGCCTCGAACTAGCGGGGGCACAGATACGCAGTATTTT. Translating gives CASSLAPRTSGGTDTQYF.